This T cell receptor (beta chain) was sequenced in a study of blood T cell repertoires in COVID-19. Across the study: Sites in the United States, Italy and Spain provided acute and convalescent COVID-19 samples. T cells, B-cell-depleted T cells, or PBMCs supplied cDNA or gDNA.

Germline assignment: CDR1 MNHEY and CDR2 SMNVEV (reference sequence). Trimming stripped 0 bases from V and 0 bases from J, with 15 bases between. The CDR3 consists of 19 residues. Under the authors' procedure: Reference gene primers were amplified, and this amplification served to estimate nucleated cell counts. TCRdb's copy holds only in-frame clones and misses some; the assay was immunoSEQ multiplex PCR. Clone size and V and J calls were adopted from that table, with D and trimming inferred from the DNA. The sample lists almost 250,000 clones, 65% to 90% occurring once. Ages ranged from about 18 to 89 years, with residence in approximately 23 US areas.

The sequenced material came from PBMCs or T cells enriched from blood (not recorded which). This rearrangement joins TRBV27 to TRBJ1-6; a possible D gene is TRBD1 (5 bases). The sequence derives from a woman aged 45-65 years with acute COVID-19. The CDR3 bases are TGTGCCAGCAGTTTATCAAGTCAGGGCTCGAGCTCCTATAATTCACCCCTCCACTTT. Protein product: CASSLSSQGSSSYNSPLHF.